Shown below are 15 T cell receptor beta chains from a single sample sequenced in a study of T cells after yellow fever vaccination. TCRdb reprocessed the 5' RACE reads with MiXCR, giving one entry per CDR3 protein. The sample lists 350,000 to 450,000 distinct CDR3 sequences, about 17% occurring once. Sample: PBMCs, taken before the yellow fever booster vaccination. The source of these receptors is a man aged 18 to 29 who received the YFV17D yellow fever vaccine.

Only a few counts were recorded for this clonotype. The CDR3 region has the DNA TGTGCCAGCAGTTACGGAAGAACCCTATACGAGCAGTACGTC. Translating it yields CASSYGRTLYEQYV. This chain uses TRBV6-2 or TRBV6-3 with TRBJ2-7; D is unclear. The CDR3 contains 14 residues. Germline V gene lookup returns CDR1 MNHEY and CDR2 SVGEGT. The germline V and J ends were trimmed by 2 bases and 4 bases, with 12 bases remaining between them.

The CDR3, as DNA: TGTGCCTCAGGGACAGGGGGGTTCGAAAAACTGTTTTTT. Protein product: CASGTGGFEKLFF. The V and J genes are TRBV10-3 and TRBJ1-4, with TRBD1 identical over 11 bases. The V gene's germline CDR1 is ENHRY and CDR2 SYGVKD. With V trimmed by 11 bases and J by 8 bases, 7 bases remained unmatched. This CDR3 has 13 residues.

This clonotype was counted a few times. The gene calls are TRBV11-2 and TRBJ2-3, with a weak D call TRBD2 (5 bases). The V gene's germline CDR1 is SGHAT and CDR2 FQNNGV. This CDR3 has 15 residues. V was shortened by 6 bases and J by 0 bases, with 13 bases between the two germline ends. CDR3 nucleotide sequence: TGTGCCAGCAGTAAAGACCGGGGAAGCACAGATACGCAGTATTTT. As protein: CASSKDRGSTDTQYF.

A few counts support this clonotype. CDR3 residues: CSVSGTGDNQPQHF. For the CDR3, the DNA is TGCAGCGTTTCCGGGACAGGCGACAATCAGCCCCAGCATTTT. The chain has TRBV29-1 and TRBJ1-5; 8 bases align to TRBD1. Germline loops: CDR1 SQVTM, CDR2 ANQGSEA. This CDR3 comprises 14 residues. Germline trimming cut 5 bases from V and 3 bases from J; bases unmatched to any gene: 6.

This clonotype occurred a few times. The J gene is TRBJ1-4, the V gene TRBV4-3; D perhaps matches TRBD1 (5 bases). The V and J ends lost 2 bases and 3 bases respectively, with 10 bases between them. CDR3 size: 15 residues. Germline loops: CDR1 LGHNA, CDR2 YSLEER. The CDR3 loop reads CASSQFAGPNEKLFF. In DNA form, the CDR3 reads TGCGCCAGCAGCCAATTTGCAGGGCCTAATGAAAAACTGTTTTTT.

The chain carries TRBV28 and TRBJ1-2, with a weak D call TRBD1 (6 bases). This CDR3 comprises 13 residues. V was cut by 8 bases and J by 5 bases, with 15 bases left in between. Germline CDR1 is MDHEN and CDR2 is SYDVKM. The CDR3: CASAGQGGYGYTF. The CDR3 DNA reads as TGTGCCAGCGCTGGACAAGGGGGATATGGCTACACCTTC.

The rearrangement links TRBV12-3 or TRBV12-4 to TRBJ1-1, with D perhaps matching TRBD1 (5 bases). CDR3 length: 13 residues. The V end was cut by 5 bases, the J end by 0 bases, with 7 bases between. The CDR3: CASSKGMNTEAFF. For the CDR3, the DNA is TGTGCCAGCAGTAAGGGGATGAACACTGAAGCTTTCTTT.

The gene calls are TRBV9 and TRBJ1-1, with D perhaps TRBD1 (5 bases). Per the germline V gene, CDR1 is SGDLS and CDR2 is YYNGEE. V lost 1 base and J lost 2, with 12 bases in between. The CDR3 length is 15 residues. The CDR3 sequence is CASSVQGRINTEAFF. DNA of the CDR3: TGTGCCAGCAGCGTACAGGGAAGGATAAACACTGAAGCTTTCTTT.

This clonotype was counted between two and nine times. The chain links TRBV5-1 to TRBJ1-3; TRBD1 might be the D (5 bases). Germline CDR1 and CDR2: SGHRS and YFSETQ. CDR3 length equals 15 residues. The V end was cut by 4 bases, the J end by 0 bases, with 11 bases between. DNA of the CDR3: TGCGCCAGCAGCCTTTGGGGGGACTCTGGAAACACCATATATTTT. Translated, it gives CASSLWGDSGNTIYF.

This clonotype was found a few times. J is TRBJ2-5 and V is TRBV4-2, with 11 bases lining up with TRBD2. Germline loops: CDR1 LGHNA, CDR2 YNFKEQ. The length of the CDR3 is 15 residues. The V and J ends lost 4 bases and 3 bases, in that order; junction bases with no gene match: 4. This CDR3 reads CASSRSGLAEETQYF. DNA for the CDR3: TGTGCCAGCAGCCGCTCGGGACTAGCGGAAGAGACCCAGTACTTC.

The gene calls are TRBV9 and TRBJ1-5, with 7 nucleotides matching TRBD1. CDR3 length: 14 amino acids. Germline CDR1 SGDLS, CDR2 YYNGEE. After removal of 0 bases from V and 6 bases from J, the junction contained 3 bases not matched to a gene. The CDR3 sequence: CASSVGGGGQPQHF. CDR3 in DNA: TGTGCCAGCAGCGTAGGAGGGGGCGGTCAGCCCCAGCATTTT.

This clonotype was seen repeatedly, ten times or more. The chain recombines TRBV7-2 with TRBJ2-3; D is ambiguous. Germline CDR1 and CDR2: SGHTA and FQGNSA. The CDR3 sequence is 12 residues long. V dropped 4 bases and J dropped 3 bases, with 5 bases sitting between them. The CDR3 loop is CASSWSTDTQYF. Written as DNA, the CDR3 is TGTGCCAGCAGCTGGTCTACAGATACGCAGTATTTT. The full variable domain, in which reference TRBV7-2 and TRBJ2-3 provide the parts outside the CDR3, is GAGVSQSPSNKVTEKGKDVELRCDPISGHTALYWYRQSLGQGLEFLIYFQGNSAPDKSGLPSDRFSAERTGGSVSTLTIQRTQQEDSAVYLCASSWSTDTQYFGPGTRLTVL.

This clonotype was seen more than once but under ten times. V gene TRBV29-1 combines with J gene TRBJ2-1, with 11 positions matching TRBD2. Germline V gene lookup returns CDR1 SQVTM and CDR2 ANQGSEA. The junction had 7 bases not matched to a gene; V was cut back by 2 bases and J by 4 bases. The CDR3 loop spans 16 amino acids. The CDR3, as DNA: TGCAGCGTTGAAAGGCTAGCGGGGGGTATTTACAATGAGCAGTTCTTC. Translated: CSVERLAGGIYNEQFF.

The chain joins TRBV12-3 or TRBV12-4 to TRBJ1-6, with a possible D match to TRBD1 (6 bases). The ends were cut back, 6 bases at V and 4 bases at J, with 10 bases in the middle. The CDR3 spans 14 residues. The CDR3, as DNA: TGTGCCAGCAGCGTAGGGGGTTATAATTCACCCCTCCACTTT. Protein product: CASSVGGYNSPLHF.

In its sample, this clonotype was seen a few times. The chain is built from TRBV11-2 and TRBJ2-7; TRBD1 is a possible D gene (5 bases). V lost 5 bases to trimming and J lost 6 bases, with 17 bases between them. Germline V gene data show CDR1 as SGHAT and CDR2 as FQNNGV. The CDR3 has 14 residues. Here the CDR3 DNA reads TGTGCCAGCAGCCTAACCAGGGATTCCGGCGAGCAGTACTTC. Its protein is CASSLTRDSGEQYF.